The 6 T cell receptor beta chains below all came from one sample that was sequenced in a study of tissue T cells after allogeneic stem cell transplantation. Sequencing used immunoSEQ multiplex PCR; TCRdb keeps in-frame clones, though not all of them. The sample includes 45,000 to 50,000 clones, around 73% of them seen just once. Sequencing was performed on sorted cells pooled from one or two spleens. The receptors were sampled from a pool of C57BL/6 mice in good health.

As concerns this clone: The gene symbols are mouse symbols. The CDR3 end is not reached by the read, which stops 1 residue before it; the germline J gene fills it in. The chain has TRBV13-2 and TRBJ1-3; a weak D match, TRBD1 (6 bases). Per germline, CDR1 NNHNN and CDR2 SYGAGS (reference sequence). Trimming took 0 bases from V and 0 from J, leaving 7 bases between them. The CDR3 loop spans 15 amino acids. The CDR3 DNA, read in part, is TGTGCCAGCGGTGATGACAGGGATTCTGGAAATACGCTCTAT. Protein product: CASGDDRDSGNTLY. The entire CDR3 is CASGDDRDSGNTLYF.

A word on this clone: The genes and germline here are from mouse. The CDR3 end lies 1 residue beyond the end of the read and is filled in from the germline J gene. The genes are TRBV3 and TRBJ1-2, with D perhaps TRBD1 (6 bases). Germline V gene sequence: CDR1 SNHLY, CDR2 FYNGKV (reference sequence). This CDR3 spans 14 amino acids. The V end lost 0 bases, the J end lost 2 bases, and 7 bases lay between the germline ends. The CDR3 loop reads CASSLAGGNSDYTF. The DNA read from the CDR3 is TGTGCCAGCAGCTTAGCAGGGGGGAACTCCGACTACACC.

Notes on this clone: Gene names follow the mouse nomenclature. From the germline J gene comes the end of the CDR3, since the read stops 1 residue before it. V usage is TRBV5 and J usage is TRBJ2-5, with D perhaps given as TRBD1 or TRBD2 (6 bases each). Per the germline V gene, CDR1 is LGHNA and CDR2 is YNLKQL (reference sequence). This CDR3 is 15 amino acids long. V shed 1 base and J shed 2 bases, with 10 bases lying between them. This chain's CDR3 is CASSQVGGGQDTQYF. The sequenced CDR3 bases are TGTGCCAGCAGCCAAGTTGGGGGCGGCCAAGACACCCAGTAC.

As to this clone: Gene labels here are mouse ones. With the read ending 1 residue before the CDR3 end, the germline J gene is used to fill in that end. The rearrangement links TRBV2 to TRBJ2-7; 8 bases match TRBD2. Losses at the gene ends were 0 bases for V and 6 bases for J; bases not matched to a gene: 4. This CDR3 contains 14 residues. CDR1 and CDR2 from the germline V gene are LGHNA and YSYQKL. Incomplete CDR3 DNA: TGTGCCAGCAGCCAAGAGGGGGGGCGGATTGAACAGTAC. Its protein product is CASSQEGGRIEQY. The whole CDR3 is CASSQEGGRIEQYF.

Turning to this clone: The gene symbols are mouse symbols. CDR3 DNA (partial): TGTGGTGCCGCGGACAGGGCCTATGAACAGTAC. Amino acid sequence: CGAADRAYEQY. The CDR3, in full, reads CGAADRAYEQYF. The rearrangement links TRBV20 to TRBJ2-7, with 8 bases that match TRBD1. The CDR3 end lies 1 residue beyond the end of the read and is filled in from the germline J gene. The CDR3 has 12 residues. The germline gives CDR1 GFQATS, CDR2 STVNSAI. Trimming removed 6 bases from V and 2 bases from J; junction bases left unmatched: 3. Full variable domain (outside the CDR3, taken from reference TRBV20 and TRBJ2-7): GALVYQYPRRTICKSGTSMRMECQAVGFQATSVAWYRQSPQKTFELIALSTVNSAIKYEQNFTQEKFPISHPNLSFSSMTVLNAYLEDRGLYLCGAADRAYEQYFGPGTRLTVL.

As to this clone: Gene and germline names: mouse. The read terminates 1 residue ahead of where the CDR3 ends, so the germline J gene completes it. The V call is TRBV13-2, the J call TRBJ1-2; tentatively, D is TRBD1 (6 bases). The V and J ends lost 0 bases and 3 bases respectively, with 12 bases between them. The CDR3 length is 15 residues. CDR1 is NNHNN and CDR2 is SYGAGS in the germline V gene (reference sequence). The CDR3 bases that were read are TGTGCCAGCGGTGATGCAGACAGGAGGGACTCCGACTACACC. It yields the protein CASGDADRRDSDYT. The full CDR3 sequence reads CASGDADRRDSDYTF.